This TCR beta chain is drawn from a study of PD-1 blockade in classical Hodgkin lymphoma. Points from the study as a whole: A significant rise in TCR diversity by C4D1 was seen for CD4+ but not CD8+ cells. The study found complete responders had baseline diversity similar to newly diagnosed patients.

This table comes from immunoSEQ multiplex PCR, and its TCRdb copy is limited to in-frame clones, with some not included. The table shows 30,000 to 35,000 clones, with roughly 80% occurring only once. A note on this clone: Antigen specificity is unknown.

Every patient was affected by relapse after autologous stem cell transplantation, while exposure to brentuximab vedotin was not uniform. Relapsed/refractory classical Hodgkin lymphoma patients had complete, partial or progressive responses. The V gene's germline CDR1 is MNHEY and CDR2 SVGAGI. This CDR3 contains 13 residues. Trimming took 2 bases from V and 5 from J, leaving 7 bases between them. The sample consisted of peripheral blood mononuclear cells (PBMCs), taken at baseline. The receptor was isolated from a human donor with classical Hodgkin lymphoma. The chain links TRBV6-5 to TRBJ1-5, with D unresolved. CDR3 sequence: CASSYARYQPQHF. CDR3 in DNA: TGTGCCAGCAGTTACGCTCGTTATCAGCCCCAGCATTTT.